The TCR beta chain under discussion was sequenced for a study of Graves' ophthalmopathy and Graves' hyperthyroidism. Study results and limitations: Thyroid clonotypes that were expanded above 0.001 frequency mostly also appeared in blood. At just over 70% sensitivity and 72.22% specificity, the model predicted progression of the ophthalmopathy. Distinction of ophthalmopathy from stable hyperthyroidism by a 13-signature model reached approximately 89% sensitivity and roughly 78% specificity.

RNA transcripts were the template, and TCR beta CDR3 regions were amplified from them. First-round RT-PCR with HTBI primers preceded a second-round multiplex PCR. Each CDR3 protein is one row after TCRdb ran MiXCR on the multiplex PCR reads. This sample has about 600,000 distinct CDR3 sequences, with about 40% found just once. People with hyperthyroidism were aged 18 to 65 and newly diagnosed, under 2 months' duration. The V gene end was trimmed by 3 bases and the J gene end by 7 bases; junction bases not matched to a gene: 7. Germline V gene sequence: CDR1 MNHEY, CDR2 SVGAGI. This CDR3 region has 14 residues. For this clonotype: Its antigen is still unknown.

The sample consisted of peripheral blood or thyroid tissue (not recorded which). The origin of this receptor is an adult man with Graves' hyperthyroidism. The chain combines TRBV6-5 with TRBJ2-7; 9 nucleotides match TRBD2. CDR3 coding DNA: TGTGCCAGCAGTTATTGGACTAGCGCTGGTGAGCAGTACTTC. It is translated as CASSYWTSAGEQYF.